This passage covers 30 T cell receptor beta chains from one sample sequenced in a study of blood T cells in healthy people across ages. A J-beta primer mix and a sample-barcoded 5' primer were used in a second PCR of about 7 to 12 cycles. Using its own MiXCR run on the 5' RACE reads, TCRdb lists one record per CDR3 protein. The top ten hold roughly 23% of the sample, which has some 1.8 million distinct CDR3 sequences, around 42% seen once. The sample taken for sequencing was blood. Every receptor here comes from a human donor in good health.

The genes are TRBV6-5 and TRBJ1-5, with TRBD1 as a possible D gene (5 bases). With 6 bases removed from V and 3 bases from J, the gap between germline ends came to 15 bases. CDR3 length: 15 residues. CDR1 and CDR2 (germline): MNHEY, SVGAGI. Here the CDR3 DNA reads TGTGCCAGCAGCCGGGACGGGGAACTCAATCAGCCCCAGCATTTT. It codes for CASSRDGELNQPQHF.

V and J are TRBV5-6 and TRBJ1-2; D might be TRBD1 (6 bases). CDR1 and CDR2 (germline): SGHDT, YYEEEE. The CDR3 loop spans 14 amino acids. Trimming took 5 bases from V and 8 from J, leaving 19 bases between them. The CDR3 DNA sequence: TGTGCCAGCAGTTGGACTCACAGGGCGGGAGGCTACACCTTC. It yields the protein CASSWTHRAGGYTF.

V usage is TRBV7-2 and J usage is TRBJ1-1; D call uncertain. The CDR3 runs to 14 residues. Germline CDR1 SGHTA, CDR2 FQGNSA. Trimming shortened V by 3 bases and J by 1 base, and 9 bases separated the two germline ends. The chain's CDR3 is CASSFSAPNTEAFF. CDR3 sequence (DNA): TGTGCCAGCAGCTTCTCAGCGCCGAACACTGAAGCTTTCTTT. Together with reference TRBV7-2 and TRBJ1-1, the CDR3 gives the full variable domain: GAGVSQSPSNKVTEKGKDVELRCDPISGHTALYWYRQSLGQGLEFLIYFQGNSAPDKSGLPSDRFSAERTGGSVSTLTIQRTQQEDSAVYLCASSFSAPNTEAFFGQGTRLTVV.

This clonotype was seen only a few times. The V and J genes are TRBV9 and TRBJ2-3; the D is unclear. CDR1 SGDLS and CDR2 YYNGEE come from the germline V gene. With 0 bases removed from V and 3 bases from J, the gap between germline ends came to 11 bases. The CDR3 covers 15 residues. CDR3 nucleotide sequence: TGTGCCAGCAGCGTAGCGGGCCGGCAGACAGATACGCAGTATTTT. Protein product: CASSVAGRQTDTQYF.

This clonotype was seen repeatedly, ten times or more. The chain is built from TRBV6-5 and TRBJ1-2, with D hard to call. The CDR3 covers 14 residues. CDR1 is MNHEY and CDR2 is SVGAGI in the germline V gene. V lost 2 bases and J lost 4, with 11 bases in between. Here the CDR3 DNA reads TGTGCCAGCAGTTACGGTGCCGGATCCTATGGCTACACCTTC. Its protein product is CASSYGAGSYGYTF.

Many counts were recorded for this clonotype. The chain couples TRBV12-3 or TRBV12-4 to TRBJ2-4; D tentatively fits TRBD1 or TRBD2 (5 bases each). This CDR3 is 11 amino acids long. Trimming removed 5 bases from V and 6 bases from J, with 5 bases in between. In DNA, the CDR3 is TGTGCCAGCAGTGGGACAAACATTCAGTACTTC. This codes for CASSGTNIQYF.

This chain joins TRBV3-1 and TRBJ2-1; D is uncertain. Trimming shortened V by 1 base and J by 5 bases, and 12 bases separated the two germline ends. This CDR3 spans 15 amino acids. Germline V gives CDR1 LGHDT, CDR2 YNNKEL (reference sequence). The CDR3 DNA reads as TGTGCCAGCAGCCAAGCCCGGACCCTCAACAATGAGCAGTTCTTC. It encodes CASSQARTLNNEQFF.

This chain uses TRBV12-3 or TRBV12-4 with TRBJ2-2, with 7 bases fitting TRBD2. The V and J ends lost 8 bases and 1 base, in that order; junction bases with no gene match: 4. This CDR3 is 14 amino acids long. DNA for the CDR3: TGTGCCAGCGGGAGGACTAGGAACACCGGGGAGCTGTTTTTT. Translated, it gives CASGRTRNTGELFF.

The chain links TRBV10-3 to TRBJ2-7; 7 nucleotides match TRBD1. CDR3 length: 15 amino acids. From germline, CDR1 is ENHRY and CDR2 SYGVKD. V lost 0 bases and J lost 4; bases outside the gene matches: 6. The CDR3 loop reads CAISESTGLFYEQYF. As DNA, the CDR3 is TGTGCCATCAGTGAGTCGACAGGGCTTTTTTACGAGCAGTACTTC.

V is TRBV4-2 and J is TRBJ2-1; either TRBD1 or TRBD2 may supply D (5 bases each). V lost 1 base and J lost 8, with 15 bases in between. In germline, CDR1 is LGHNA, CDR2 YNFKEQ. The CDR3 is 15 amino acids. CDR3 coding DNA: TGTGCCAGCAGCCAAGTCTCCGGGACGAAAGATGAGCAGTTCTTC. As protein: CASSQVSGTKDEQFF.

The V gene is TRBV5-5, the J gene TRBJ2-3; no clear D gene. The V and J ends lost 1 base and 7 bases respectively, with 4 bases between them. The CDR3 totals 11 residues. Germline CDR1 is SGHKS and CDR2 is YYEKEE (reference sequence). The CDR3 loop is CASSLINTQYF. In nucleotides, the CDR3 is TGTGCCAGCAGCTTGATAAATACGCAGTATTTT.

This clonotype has ten or more counts. This chain joins TRBV4-3 and TRBJ1-2; D is undetermined. Germline V gene data show CDR1 as LGHNA and CDR2 as YSLEER. There are 16 residues in the CDR3. Trimming pared 4 bases from V and 7 bases from J, leaving 22 bases between. The CDR3 sequence: CASSPQPTSSRGGYTF. The CDR3 coding sequence is TGCGCCAGCAGCCCTCAGCCGACCTCCTCACGGGGTGGCTACACCTTC.

This clonotype was seen once. V and J are TRBV4-3 and TRBJ2-1, with D tentatively TRBD2 (5 bases). Germline CDR1 LGHNA, CDR2 YSLEER. Trimming left V 0 bases short and J 5 bases short, with 11 bases between. The CDR3 covers 15 residues. CDR3 sequence reads: CASSQEGLDHNEQFF. In DNA form, the CDR3 reads TGCGCCAGCAGCCAAGAAGGACTTGACCACAATGAGCAGTTCTTC.

The V gene is TRBV5-5, the J gene TRBJ2-3; tentative D call: TRBD2 (6 bases). This CDR3 is 14 amino acids long. Trimming took off 4 bases at V and 6 bases at J, with 15 bases between the two ends. The germline V gene encodes CDR1 SGHKS and CDR2 YYEKEE (reference sequence). CDR3 loop: CASSPRGVEDTQYF. CDR3 bases: TGTGCCAGCAGCCCGCGGGGTGTGGAGGATACGCAGTATTTT.

This clonotype was seen only a few times. The rearrangement uses TRBV4-1 and TRBJ2-7; 7 bases line up with TRBD1. Germline V gives CDR1 MGHRA, CDR2 YSYEKL. The CDR3 extends over 16 amino acids. V lost 3 bases, J lost 2 bases, and 10 bases stayed unmatched. The CDR3 here is CASSHSPGQPAYEQYF. The CDR3 DNA reads TGCGCCAGCAGCCATTCTCCGGGACAGCCGGCCTACGAGCAGTACTTC.

J is TRBJ2-2 and V is TRBV20-1, with TRBD1 identical over 10 bases. Germline CDR1 is DFQATT and CDR2 is SNEGSKA (reference sequence). This CDR3 region has 14 residues. V gave up 5 bases and J gave up 5 bases; unmatched junction bases: 5. CDR3: CSAPGQGFTGELFF. DNA of the CDR3: TGCAGTGCTCCGGGACAGGGGTTTACCGGGGAGCTGTTTTTT.

This clonotype has more than one count but fewer than ten. V gene TRBV12-3 or TRBV12-4 combines with J gene TRBJ2-5; maybe TRBD2 (5 bases). The CDR3 has 12 residues. V was trimmed by 3 bases and J by 11 bases, leaving 13 bases between them. The CDR3 here is CASSFLIRGQYF. CDR3 DNA sequence: TGTGCCAGCAGTTTTTTGATCAGAGGGCAGTACTTC.

This sequence joins TRBV29-1 and TRBJ1-1, with 7 bases identical to TRBD1. The CDR3 is 13 residues long. The ends lost 7 bases at V and 1 base at J; junction bases unmatched: 6. Germline CDR1 SQVTM, CDR2 ANQGSEA. The CDR3 sequence: CSAAGGKNTEAFF. The CDR3, as DNA: TGCAGCGCCGCAGGGGGGAAGAACACTGAAGCTTTCTTT. Filled out from reference TRBV29-1 and TRBJ1-1, the complete variable domain reads SAVISQKPSRDICQRGTSLTIQCQVDSQVTMMFWYRQQPGQSLTLIATANQGSEATYESGFVIDKFPISRPNLTFSTLTVSNMSPEDSSIYLCSAAGGKNTEAFFGQGTRLTVV.

The sample holds a few counts of this clonotype. This chain links TRBV29-1 with TRBJ2-1; 8 bases agree with TRBD1. The CDR3 has 14 residues. V shed 6 bases and J 3 bases; nucleotides not matched to a gene: 7. Looked up from germline, CDR1 is SQVTM and CDR2 is ANQGSEA. CDR3 sequence: CSVTLGQVYNEQFF. CDR3 in DNA: TGCAGCGTGACCCTGGGACAGGTCTACAATGAGCAGTTCTTC.

V gene TRBV29-1 combines with J gene TRBJ2-1, with 8 positions matching TRBD2. The CDR3 loop spans 15 amino acids. CDR1 is SQVTM and CDR2 is ANQGSEA in the germline V gene. The V gene end was trimmed by 5 bases and the J gene end by 5 bases; junction bases not matched to a gene: 11. The CDR3 here is CSVSSSSGLNNEQFF. CDR3 in DNA: TGCAGCGTTTCTTCGTCTAGCGGGTTAAACAATGAGCAGTTCTTC.

To note about this clonotype: Compared with germline, one end of the junction differs, possibly owing to a read error. The chain couples TRBV20-1 to TRBJ1-2; D unclear. CDR3 length: 12 residues. Germline V gives CDR1 DFQATT, CDR2 SNEGSKA (reference sequence). CDR3 in amino acids: CSAMDEKGGCTF. In DNA, the CDR3 is TGCAGTGCAATGGACGAGAAAGGAGGCTGCACCTTC.

Regarding this clonotype: Germline and junction disagree at one end, which may indicate a read error. CDR3 sequence reads: CASSLLITPGQGRETRYF. CDR3 in DNA: TGCGCCAGCAGCTTACTCATAACGCCGGGACAGGGGAGAGAGACCCGGTACTTC. The chain uses TRBV5-1 and TRBJ2-5; 10 bases line up with TRBD1. CDR3 size: 18 residues. The germline V gene encodes CDR1 SGHRS and CDR2 YFSETQ.

There are a few counts of this clonotype. This CDR3 is CASSFTGNEAFF. The CDR3 DNA reads as TGTGCCAGCAGCTTTACGGGGAATGAAGCTTTCTTT. The chain recombines TRBV7-9 with TRBJ1-1; D ambiguous. This CDR3 has 12 residues. Trimming left V 3 bases short and J 7 bases short, with 9 bases between. In germline, CDR1 is SEHNR, CDR2 FQNEAQ (reference sequence).

J is TRBJ2-5 and V is TRBV7-7; 9 bases line up with TRBD1. The CDR3 has 15 amino acids. Looked up from germline, CDR1 is SSHAT and CDR2 is FNYEAQ (reference sequence). V shed 4 bases and J 5 bases; nucleotides not matched to a gene: 8. The CDR3 nucleotides are TGTGCCAGCAGCTCAGGGGGGACAGGGAAGGAGACCCAGTACTTC. Translating it yields CASSSGGTGKETQYF.

This chain joins TRBV28 and TRBJ1-4; 8 nucleotides line up with TRBD1. Germline assignment: CDR1 MDHEN and CDR2 SYDVKM. V shed 5 bases and J 2 bases; nucleotides not matched to a gene: 7. The CDR3 covers 16 residues. For the CDR3, the DNA is TGTGCCAGCAGTAGTGGACAGGGCGCCACTAATGAAAAACTGTTTTTT. Translation gives CASSSGQGATNEKLFF. The full variable domain, in which reference TRBV28 and TRBJ1-4 provide the parts outside the CDR3, is DVKVTQSSRYLVKRTGEKVFLECVQDMDHENMFWYRQDPGLGLRLIYFSYDVKMKEKGDIPEGYSVSREKKERFSLILESASTNQTSMYLCASSSGQGATNEKLFFGSGTQLSVL.

Note on this clonotype: One junction end disagrees with the germline gene, perhaps due to a read error. The chain employs TRBV6-6 and TRBJ2-1; D assignment may be TRBD1 or TRBD2 (6 bases each). The CDR3 is 14 amino acids. Germline assignment: CDR1 MNHNY and CDR2 SVGAGI (reference sequence). DNA of the CDR3: TGTGCCAGCAGCCCCGGGGGCAACTACAATGAGCAGTGCTTC. It specifies CASSPGGNYNEQCF.

Remarks on this clonotype: Germline and junction disagree at one end, which may indicate a read error. The chain employs TRBV9 and TRBJ1-6; no clear D gene. Germline values: CDR1 SGDLS, CDR2 YYNGEE. This CDR3 has 13 residues. CDR3 in DNA: TGTGCCGGCAGCGTCAAATCGGACTCACCCCTCCACTTT. Translated, it gives CAGSVKSDSPLHF.

V gene TRBV20-1 combines with J gene TRBJ2-5, with 7 bases lining up with TRBD1. There are 13 residues in the CDR3. Germline V gene lookup returns CDR1 DFQATT and CDR2 SNEGSKA (reference sequence). V lost 4 bases, J lost 2 bases, and 4 bases stayed unmatched. The CDR3 DNA reads TGCAGTGCTACATGGACAGGTCAAGAGACCCAGTACTTC. Protein product: CSATWTGQETQYF.

The V and J genes are TRBV7-2 and TRBJ2-3; 10 bases line up with TRBD2. CDR1 and CDR2 (germline): SGHTA, FQGNSA. This CDR3 region has 15 residues. Losses at the gene ends were 6 bases for V and 0 bases for J; bases not matched to a gene: 3. CDR3 DNA: TGTGCCAGCAGAAAACTAGCGGGGAGCACAGATACGCAGTATTTT. It translates to CASRKLAGSTDTQYF.

This chain connects TRBV20-1 to TRBJ1-2, with TRBD1 as a possible D gene (5 bases). CDR1 DFQATT and CDR2 SNEGSKA come from the germline V gene (reference sequence). The CDR3 covers 13 residues. V was shortened by 6 bases and J by 7 bases, with 18 bases between the two germline ends. This chain's CDR3 is CSAGGRGMAGYTF. Written as DNA, the CDR3 is TGCAGTGCCGGAGGACGGGGGATGGCTGGCTACACCTTC.